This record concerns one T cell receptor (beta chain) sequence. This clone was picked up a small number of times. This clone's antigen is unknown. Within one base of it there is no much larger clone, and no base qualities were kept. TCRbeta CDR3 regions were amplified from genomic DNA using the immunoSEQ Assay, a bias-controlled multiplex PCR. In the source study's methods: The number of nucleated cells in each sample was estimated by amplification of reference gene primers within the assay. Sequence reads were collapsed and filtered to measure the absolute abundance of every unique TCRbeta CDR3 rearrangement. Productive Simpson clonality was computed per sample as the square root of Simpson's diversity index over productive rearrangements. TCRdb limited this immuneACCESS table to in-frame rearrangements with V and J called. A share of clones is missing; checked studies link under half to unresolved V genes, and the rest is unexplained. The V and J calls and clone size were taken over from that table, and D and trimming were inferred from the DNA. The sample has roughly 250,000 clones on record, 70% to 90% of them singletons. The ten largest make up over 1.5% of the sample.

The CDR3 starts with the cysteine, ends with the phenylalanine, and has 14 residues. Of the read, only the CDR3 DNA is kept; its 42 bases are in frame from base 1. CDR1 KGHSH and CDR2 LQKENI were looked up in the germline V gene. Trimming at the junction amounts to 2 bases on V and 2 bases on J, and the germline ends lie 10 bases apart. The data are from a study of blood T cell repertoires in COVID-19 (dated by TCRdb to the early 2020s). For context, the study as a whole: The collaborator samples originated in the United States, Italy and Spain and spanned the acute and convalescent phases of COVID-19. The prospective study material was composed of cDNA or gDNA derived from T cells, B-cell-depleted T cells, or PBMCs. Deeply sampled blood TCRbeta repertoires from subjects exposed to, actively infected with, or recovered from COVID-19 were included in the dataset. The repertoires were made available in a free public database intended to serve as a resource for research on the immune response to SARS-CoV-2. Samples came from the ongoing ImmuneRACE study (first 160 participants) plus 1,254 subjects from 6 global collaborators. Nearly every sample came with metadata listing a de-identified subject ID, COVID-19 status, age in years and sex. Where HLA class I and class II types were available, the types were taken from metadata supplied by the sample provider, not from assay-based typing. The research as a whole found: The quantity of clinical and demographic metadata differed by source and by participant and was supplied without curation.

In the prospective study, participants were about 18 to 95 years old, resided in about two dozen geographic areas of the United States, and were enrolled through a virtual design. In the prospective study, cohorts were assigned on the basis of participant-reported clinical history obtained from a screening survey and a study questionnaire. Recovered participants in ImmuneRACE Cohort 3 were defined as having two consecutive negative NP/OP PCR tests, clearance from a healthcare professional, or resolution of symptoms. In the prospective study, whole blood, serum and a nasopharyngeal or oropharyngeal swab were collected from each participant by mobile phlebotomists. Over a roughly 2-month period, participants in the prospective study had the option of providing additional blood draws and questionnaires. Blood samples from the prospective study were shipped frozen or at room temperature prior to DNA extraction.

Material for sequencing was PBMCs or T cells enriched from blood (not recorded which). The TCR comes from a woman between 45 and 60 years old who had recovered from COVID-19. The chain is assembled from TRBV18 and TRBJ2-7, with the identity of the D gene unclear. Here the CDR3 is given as CASSPIFRTYEQYF. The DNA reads TGTGCCAGCTCACCAATCTTCAGGACCTACGAGCAGTACTTC.